These T cell receptor beta chains were read from a single sample in a study of T-cell reconstitution after alpha-beta-depleted transplantation in children. TCRdb passed the PCR reads through MiXCR, listing each CDR3 protein once. Of about 610,000 distinct CDR3 sequences in the sample, approximately 10% were seen once. Sequenced here: PBMCs from the stem cell graft donor, sampled from the stem cell graft. All receptors derive from a human donor who donated a stem cell graft to a child with acute myeloid leukemia. The CDR3 runs from the conserved cysteine through the conserved F or W. D genes are given only for firm matches. A clone size is listed for some rows: how often the clone was seen (once, few, many), or a class if it is expanded.

d_call	j_call	clone_size	v_call	cdr3_nt	cdr3_aa
NA	TRBJ2-7	NA	TRBV28	TGTGCCAGCAGTTTGATCCCAGGAATATACGAGCAGTACTTC	CASSLIPGIYEQYF
TRBD1	TRBJ1-2	many	TRBV12-3/TRBV12-4	TGTGCCAGCAGTGACAGGGGGCGCTATGGCTACACCTTC	CASSDRGRYGYTF
NA	TRBJ2-1	few	TRBV3-1	TGTGCCAGCAGCCAAGCTCCCTGGGATGAGCAGTTCTTC	CASSQAPWDEQFF
NA	TRBJ2-2	NA	TRBV6-5	TGTGCCAGCAAACGGGCCGGGGAGCTGTTTTTT	CASKRAGELFF
NA	TRBJ2-3	NA	TRBV29-1	TGCAGCGTTGGTGCTCCAGATACGCAGTATTTT	CSVGAPDTQYF
TRBD2	TRBJ2-4	once	TRBV10-2	TGCGCCAGCAGTGACAGATCCGGGACTAGCGGGAGGGCCGGCATTCAGTACTTC	CASSDRSGTSGRAGIQYF
NA	TRBJ1-3	many	TRBV12-3/TRBV12-4	TGTGCCAGCAGACAAAACGGGGGCTCTGGAAACACCATATATTTT	CASRQNGGSGNTIYF
TRBD2	TRBJ2-1	few	TRBV20-1	TGCTGTGCTAGTCAAACGCGGGCTAGCGGGAGGTTTGAGCAGTTCTTC	CCASQTRASGRFEQFF
NA	TRBJ2-5	few	TRBV6-2/TRBV6-3	TGTGCCAGCAGGGACGGAGCGCAAGAGACCCAGTACTTC	CASRDGAQETQYF
TRBD1	TRBJ1-6	NA	TRBV4-3	TGCGCCAGCAGCCGGACAGGGGGCAAAAATTCACCCCTCCACTTT	CASSRTGGKNSPLHF
TRBD1	TRBJ1-3	NA	TRBV29-1	TGCAGCGTTGGATTGACAGGGGGAGACACCATATATTTT	CSVGLTGGDTIYF
TRBD1	TRBJ2-3	many	TRBV7-6	TGTGCCAGCACCAGGGACAGGGTTTCAGATACGCAGTATTTT	CASTRDRVSDTQYF
TRBD1	TRBJ1-2	NA	TRBV20-1	TGCAGTGCTAGAGCCTTGGGACAGGGGGGGTATGGCTACACCTTC	CSARALGQGGYGYTF
NA	TRBJ2-5	many	TRBV7-2	TGTGCCAGCAGCTTCCTCCGGGCCGGGGAGACCCAGTACTTC	CASSFLRAGETQYF
NA	TRBJ2-3	few	TRBV10-3	TGTGCCATCAGTGCGGGCAGAGGCCCAGATACGCAGTATTTT	CAISAGRGPDTQYF
NA	TRBJ2-3	NA	TRBV7-2	TGTGCCAGCAGCCCATGGGACACCACGGGAGATACGCAGTATTTT	CASSPWDTTGDTQYF
NA	TRBJ1-2	NA	TRBV7-9	TGTGCCAGCAGCTTAGGGGCCGGGACCGAGGGGGGCTACACCTTC	CASSLGAGTEGGYTF
NA	TRBJ1-4	NA	TRBV10-3	TGTGCCACCCAAGGGGAGGAAGTAACTAATGAAAAACTGTTTTTT	CATQGEEVTNEKLFF
NA	TRBJ2-7	once	TRBV29-1	TGCAGCGCCTCCCGCGGATACGAGCAGTACTTC	CSASRGYEQYF
NA	TRBJ2-7	NA	TRBV12-3/TRBV12-4	TGTGCCATGAACGTCTACTCCTACGAGCAGTACTTC	CAMNVYSYEQYF
TRBD2	TRBJ2-2	many	TRBV29-1	TGCAGCGTCTCATCGGGGGGGAACACCGGGGAGCTGTTTTTT	CSVSSGGNTGELFF
TRBD2	TRBJ2-1	NA	TRBV6-2/TRBV6-3	TGTGCCAGCAGTTCTACTTTACTAGCGGCTTCTACCTACAATGAGCAGTTCTTC	CASSSTLLAASTYNEQFF
NA	TRBJ2-3	NA	TRBV20-1	TGCAGGGCGGAAGCAGGGAGGACAGATACGCAGTATTTT	CRAEAGRTDTQYF
NA	TRBJ2-1	many	TRBV7-2	TGTGCCAGCAGCTACTACAATGAGCAGTTCTTC	CASSYYNEQFF
NA	TRBJ2-1	few	TRBV7-3	TGTGCCAGCAGCCTCGATACGGGTAATGAGCAGTTCTTC	CASSLDTGNEQFF
NA	TRBJ1-2	many	TRBV11-2	TGTGCCAGCAGCTTAGAGGGATTGCGTGGCTACACCTTC	CASSLEGLRGYTF
TRBD2	TRBJ2-1	few	TRBV28	TGTGCCAGCAAGGGAGGGAGCTCCTACAATGAGCAGTTCTTC	CASKGGSSYNEQFF
NA	TRBJ2-7	few	TRBV20-1	TGCAGTGCTCAGACCTACGAGCAGTACTTC	CSAQTYEQYF
TRBD2	TRBJ2-7	many	TRBV12-3/TRBV12-4	TGTGCCAGCACCCTACTCGCTAGCGGCTACGAGCAGTACTTC	CASTLLASGYEQYF
TRBD2	TRBJ2-3	many	TRBV6-5	TGTGCCAGCAGTTACCAGATAGCGGGAGGTGGAGATACGCAGTATTTT	CASSYQIAGGGDTQYF
TRBD2	TRBJ2-2	few	TRBV5-6	TGTGCCAGCAGCTCATGGACTAGCGGGAACACCGGGGAGCTGTTTTTT	CASSSWTSGNTGELFF
NA	TRBJ1-4	many	TRBV19	TGTGCCAGTAGATCCGGGACGACGGACGGTGAAAAACTGTTTTTT	CASRSGTTDGEKLFF
TRBD2	TRBJ2-5	few	TRBV29-1	TGCAGCGTCACTATGGCGGCGGGAGCATGGGAGACCCAGTACTTC	CSVTMAAGAWETQYF
NA	TRBJ2-7	many	TRBV4-3	TGCGCCAGCAGCCAAGACCGACAGATGGGCGAGCAGTACTTC	CASSQDRQMGEQYF
NA	TRBJ2-7	few	TRBV7-6	TGTGCCAGCAGCTTAGCTCCAGCGGGTGACGAGCAGTACTTC	CASSLAPAGDEQYF
NA	TRBJ2-4	NA	TRBV4-3	TGCGCCAGCAGCGTCCACAGGGAAGGCATTCAGTACTTC	CASSVHREGIQYF
TRBD1	TRBJ1-4	few	TRBV24-1	TGTGCCACCAGTGATCCCGGACAGGGTAAAAATGAAAAACTGTTTTTT	CATSDPGQGKNEKLFF
NA	TRBJ2-5	many	TRBV4-3	TGCGCCAGCAGCCAAGATAGGGGCCAAGAGACCCAGTACTTC	CASSQDRGQETQYF
NA	TRBJ2-1	NA	TRBV2	TGTGCCAGCCAAACTAGTCGCGATGAGCAGTTCTTC	CASQTSRDEQFF
NA	TRBJ1-1	many	TRBV4-3	TGCGCCAGCAGCCAAGATGGGGGCAGGGTGGCTTTCTTT	CASSQDGGRVAFF
TRBD2	TRBJ2-3	many	TRBV12-3/TRBV12-4	TGTGCCAGCAGTTCCTCGACTAGCTTTCCAGATACGCAGTATTTT	CASSSSTSFPDTQYF